A selection of T cell receptor beta chains follows, all from one sample in a study of T cell repertoires in cytomegalovirus infection. TCRdb redid the calling of the reads with MiXCR, one entry per CDR3 protein. The table shows around 230,000 distinct CDR3 sequences, with 6% to 8% occurring only once. The sample taken for sequencing was PBMCs. The receptors shown here come from a human donor in good health (CMV status not recorded). Some clones in this sample may be carry-over from other donors' samples. Both conserved end residues are part of each CDR3. The order of the fields is CDR3 DNA, CDR3 protein, clone size, J gene, V gene, D gene. The D gene is left open where the match is weak. The size entry is marked missing in some rows and otherwise reads once, few, many or a size class.

CDR3 DNA: TGTGCCAGCAGTTACGGTGACGGACCCTACGAGCAGTACTTC; CDR3 protein: CASSYGDGPYEQYF; clone size: -; J gene: TRBJ2-7; V gene: TRBV6-2/TRBV6-3; D gene: -
CDR3 DNA: TGCAGTGCTAGGTTGACGGGGGGCGAGCAGTACTTC; CDR3 protein: CSARLTGGEQYF; clone size: many; J gene: TRBJ2-7; V gene: TRBV20-1; D gene: TRBD2
CDR3 DNA: TGTGCCAGCAGCTTAGACGGCTGGACAGCAACTAATGAAAAACTGTTTTTT; CDR3 protein: CASSLDGWTATNEKLFF; clone size: many; J gene: TRBJ1-4; V gene: TRBV7-2; D gene: -
CDR3 DNA: TGTGCCAGCAGCCCCCTAGGAGGTAGCGGGGAGCTGTTTTTT; CDR3 protein: CASSPLGGSGELFF; clone size: many; J gene: TRBJ2-2; V gene: TRBV6-2/TRBV6-3; D gene: -
CDR3 DNA: TGTGCCAGCAGTTACCTTATGACAGGGACCAGCTATGGCTACACCTTC; CDR3 protein: CASSYLMTGTSYGYTF; clone size: many; J gene: TRBJ1-2; V gene: TRBV6-5; D gene: TRBD1
CDR3 DNA: TGTGCCAGCTCCCTTAAGCCGGGCACCGGGGAGCTGTTTTTT; CDR3 protein: CASSLKPGTGELFF; clone size: few; J gene: TRBJ2-2; V gene: TRBV18; D gene: -
CDR3 DNA: TGCAGTGCTAGGAAGGGTGGCTTCACTGAAGCTTTCTTT; CDR3 protein: CSARKGGFTEAFF; clone size: many; J gene: TRBJ1-1; V gene: TRBV20-1; D gene: -
CDR3 DNA: TGTGCCAGCAGCCTTCCAGGGGGCAACACTGAAGCTTTCTTT; CDR3 protein: CASSLPGGNTEAFF; clone size: medium-sized; J gene: TRBJ1-1; V gene: TRBV7-8; D gene: TRBD1
CDR3 DNA: TGCAGCAGAGGGGTGGGGTTTGCAGGAGATACGCAGTATTTT; CDR3 protein: CSRGVGFAGDTQYF; clone size: many; J gene: TRBJ2-3; V gene: TRBV20-1; D gene: -
CDR3 DNA: TGTGCCAGCTGCTTCCGACAGGGGACTGAAGCTTACTTT; CDR3 protein: CASCFRQGTEAYF; clone size: -; J gene: TRBJ1-1; V gene: TRBV7-2; D gene: TRBD1
CDR3 DNA: TGTGCCAGCAGCTTTGGGACAGGGAGGTTTCAGCCCCAGCATTTT; CDR3 protein: CASSFGTGRFQPQHF; clone size: many; J gene: TRBJ1-5; V gene: TRBV7-3; D gene: TRBD1
CDR3 DNA: TGCAGTGCTGGAGGACTAGCGGGGATGTACAATGAGCAGTTCTTC; CDR3 protein: CSAGGLAGMYNEQFF; clone size: many; J gene: TRBJ2-1; V gene: TRBV20-1; D gene: TRBD2
CDR3 DNA: TGCAGTGCGCAGGGGGGGCCCCCCATCGGGGAGCTGTTTTTT; CDR3 protein: CSAQGGPPIGELFF; clone size: few; J gene: TRBJ2-2; V gene: TRBV20-1; D gene: -
CDR3 DNA: TGTGCCACCAGCACCAGGGGGCGGGACTATGGCTACACCTTC; CDR3 protein: CATSTRGRDYGYTF; clone size: many; J gene: TRBJ1-2; V gene: TRBV15; D gene: TRBD1
CDR3 DNA: TGTGCCAGCAGCTTAGGTCCAGGGGGGCCTGGAAACACCATATATTTT; CDR3 protein: CASSLGPGGPGNTIYF; clone size: many; J gene: TRBJ1-3; V gene: TRBV7-2; D gene: TRBD1
CDR3 DNA: TGTGCCAGCTGCCGCCTAGGAGGGGAGCAGTTCTTC; CDR3 protein: CASCRLGGEQFF; clone size: many; J gene: TRBJ2-1; V gene: TRBV3-1; D gene: -
CDR3 DNA: TGTGCCAGCAGCCCAAAAAGGGGGAGCAGTGAGCAGTTCTTC; CDR3 protein: CASSPKRGSSEQFF; clone size: many; J gene: TRBJ2-1; V gene: TRBV14; D gene: -
CDR3 DNA: TGTGCCAGCAGCTTCCGACCGGGACAGGGAATACCCTACGAGCAGTACTTC; CDR3 protein: CASSFRPGQGIPYEQYF; clone size: many; J gene: TRBJ2-7; V gene: TRBV6-2/TRBV6-3; D gene: TRBD1
CDR3 DNA: TGTGCCAGCAGCTTTTGGGGGGCAGATGGCTACACCTTC; CDR3 protein: CASSFWGADGYTF; clone size: many; J gene: TRBJ1-2; V gene: TRBV7-2; D gene: -
CDR3 DNA: TGTGCCAGCAGTGAAGCTTACCCCCAGAGTTCCTACGAGCAGTACTTC; CDR3 protein: CASSEAYPQSSYEQYF; clone size: many; J gene: TRBJ2-7; V gene: TRBV2; D gene: -
CDR3 DNA: TGCAGTGCATTATTTCCGGACACAGATACGCAGTATTTT; CDR3 protein: CSALFPDTDTQYF; clone size: -; J gene: TRBJ2-3; V gene: TRBV20-1; D gene: -
CDR3 DNA: TGTGCCAGCAGCTTGGCCGACCTCAGTCTCGAGCAGTACTTC; CDR3 protein: CASSLADLSLEQYF; clone size: few; J gene: TRBJ2-7; V gene: TRBV5-5; D gene: -
CDR3 DNA: TGTGCCAGCAGCGTGGGACAGTACACCGGGGAGCTGTTTTTT; CDR3 protein: CASSVGQYTGELFF; clone size: many; J gene: TRBJ2-2; V gene: TRBV7-7; D gene: TRBD1
CDR3 DNA: TGTGCCAGCAGCAAAGCTAGCACTAGCACAGATACGCAGTATTTT; CDR3 protein: CASSKASTSTDTQYF; clone size: many; J gene: TRBJ2-3; V gene: TRBV7-2; D gene: -
CDR3 DNA: TGTGCCAGCAGCTTGACCCCAGCCATAAATGAAAAACTGTTTTTT; CDR3 protein: CASSLTPAINEKLFF; clone size: medium-sized; J gene: TRBJ1-4; V gene: TRBV7-2; D gene: -
CDR3 DNA: TGTGCCAGCAGCTTATATAGTGGGAACACTGAAGCTTTCTTT; CDR3 protein: CASSLYSGNTEAFF; clone size: many; J gene: TRBJ1-1; V gene: TRBV7-2; D gene: -
CDR3 DNA: TGTGCCTGGAGTGTCTCCAGCGCCTACAATGAGCAGTTCTTC; CDR3 protein: CAWSVSSAYNEQFF; clone size: -; J gene: TRBJ2-1; V gene: TRBV30; D gene: -
CDR3 DNA: TGTGCCAGCAGCTTCGGACATGGAGACTACGAGCAGTACTTC; CDR3 protein: CASSFGHGDYEQYF; clone size: few; J gene: TRBJ2-7; V gene: TRBV7-9; D gene: -
CDR3 DNA: TGTGCCAGCAGCTTATTAGGCGGTAACTCTGAAGCTTTCTTT; CDR3 protein: CASSLLGGNSEAFF; clone size: many; J gene: TRBJ1-1; V gene: TRBV7-3; D gene: -
CDR3 DNA: TGTGCCAGCAGTTTTCCGGGGGGGCTCGATGGCTACACCTTC; CDR3 protein: CASSFPGGLDGYTF; clone size: many; J gene: TRBJ1-2; V gene: TRBV6-6; D gene: -
CDR3 DNA: TGTGCCAGCAGTTCCGCGACTAGCGGATACACAGATACGCAGTATTTT; CDR3 protein: CASSSATSGYTDTQYF; clone size: many; J gene: TRBJ2-3; V gene: TRBV12-3/TRBV12-4; D gene: TRBD2
CDR3 DNA: TGTGCCAGCAGCCAATCGTTGAGGGGGGTTTACGAGCAGTACTTC; CDR3 protein: CASSQSLRGVYEQYF; clone size: many; J gene: TRBJ2-7; V gene: TRBV14; D gene: -
CDR3 DNA: TGTGCCAGCAGCCCCCGGCAGGATGGACTCTACGAGCAGTACTTC; CDR3 protein: CASSPRQDGLYEQYF; clone size: many; J gene: TRBJ2-7; V gene: TRBV4-2; D gene: -
CDR3 DNA: TGTGCCAGCAGCTTAGGGCAGGGGTACGAAAAACTGTTTTTT; CDR3 protein: CASSLGQGYEKLFF; clone size: many; J gene: TRBJ1-4; V gene: TRBV7-8; D gene: -
CDR3 DNA: TGTGCCAGCAGCTCGGGACAGGGGGCTAGCACAGATACGCAGTATTTT; CDR3 protein: CASSSGQGASTDTQYF; clone size: many; J gene: TRBJ2-3; V gene: TRBV7-9; D gene: TRBD1
CDR3 DNA: TGTGCCAGCAGCTTAGGTTCTGGTTCAACTAATGAAAAACTGTTTTTT; CDR3 protein: CASSLGSGSTNEKLFF; clone size: -; J gene: TRBJ1-4; V gene: TRBV7-6; D gene: -
CDR3 DNA: TGTGCCAGCAGTTACCGGAACAGCGAAACCTCTGGGGCCAACGTCCTGACTTTC; CDR3 protein: CASSYRNSETSGANVLTF; clone size: -; J gene: TRBJ2-6; V gene: TRBV6-6; D gene: -
CDR3 DNA: TGCGCCAGCAGCCCAGGTTCCGGCGGGACAGTGGATCAGCCCCAGCATTTT; CDR3 protein: CASSPGSGGTVDQPQHF; clone size: many; J gene: TRBJ1-5; V gene: TRBV4-1; D gene: TRBD1
CDR3 DNA: TGCAGTGCTAGAGATCATAATACGGGACTAGCGGAAGAGACCCAGTACTTC; CDR3 protein: CSARDHNTGLAEETQYF; clone size: few; J gene: TRBJ2-5; V gene: TRBV20-1; D gene: TRBD2
CDR3 DNA: TGTGCCAGCAGCACAACAACAGGGGGCAATCAGCCCCAGCATTTT; CDR3 protein: CASSTTTGGNQPQHF; clone size: many; J gene: TRBJ1-5; V gene: TRBV12-3/TRBV12-4; D gene: TRBD1
CDR3 DNA: TGCGCCAGCAGCCAAGACTCCCTACTAGCGCCGGCCAATGAGCAGTTCTTC; CDR3 protein: CASSQDSLLAPANEQFF; clone size: many; J gene: TRBJ2-1; V gene: TRBV4-1; D gene: TRBD2
CDR3 DNA: TGTGCTGGGACTAGCGGGCTCGCAGATACGCAGTATTTT; CDR3 protein: CAGTSGLADTQYF; clone size: few; J gene: TRBJ2-3; V gene: TRBV28; D gene: TRBD2
CDR3 DNA: TGCAGTGCTAGAGATCTGGGACCCACCCGAATGGACATTCAGTACTTC; CDR3 protein: CSARDLGPTRMDIQYF; clone size: few; J gene: TRBJ2-4; V gene: TRBV20-1; D gene: -
CDR3 DNA: TGTGCCAGCAGCCTGGGGGCATACACTGAAGCTTTCTTT; CDR3 protein: CASSLGAYTEAFF; clone size: many; J gene: TRBJ1-1; V gene: TRBV6-5; D gene: -
CDR3 DNA: TGTGCCAGCAGTTCCCGGCTAGCGGGGTCGCCAGATACGCAGTATTTT; CDR3 protein: CASSSRLAGSPDTQYF; clone size: many; J gene: TRBJ2-3; V gene: TRBV7-8; D gene: TRBD2
CDR3 DNA: TGTGCCAGCAGACCCCAGGACAATGAGCAGTTCTTC; CDR3 protein: CASRPQDNEQFF; clone size: many; J gene: TRBJ2-1; V gene: TRBV6-2/TRBV6-3; D gene: -
CDR3 DNA: TGCGCCAGCAGCCTCGGACAGGGCGGTGAAAAACTGTTTTTT; CDR3 protein: CASSLGQGGEKLFF; clone size: -; J gene: TRBJ1-4; V gene: TRBV5-1; D gene: TRBD1
CDR3 DNA: TGCAGCGTTGAAGATCTTCAGATAGAACGGGGAGCCGTTTACAATGAGCAGTTCTTC; CDR3 protein: CSVEDLQIERGAVYNEQFF; clone size: many; J gene: TRBJ2-1; V gene: TRBV29-1; D gene: -
CDR3 DNA: TGCAGCGTTGAAGGAGTGCCCGGGGTTGACACAGATACGCAGTATTTT; CDR3 protein: CSVEGVPGVDTDTQYF; clone size: few; J gene: TRBJ2-3; V gene: TRBV29-1; D gene: -
CDR3 DNA: TGTGCCTCTCGGAGGGACAGAGATTTCACAGATACGCAGTATTTT; CDR3 protein: CASRRDRDFTDTQYF; clone size: many; J gene: TRBJ2-3; V gene: TRBV19; D gene: -
CDR3 DNA: TGTGCCAGCAGCTTAGCTATAGAGACCCAGTACTTC; CDR3 protein: CASSLAIETQYF; clone size: many; J gene: TRBJ2-5; V gene: TRBV7-2; D gene: -
CDR3 DNA: TGTGCCAGCAGTTACGGGGTCAACAACATGAACACTGAAGCTTTCTTT; CDR3 protein: CASSYGVNNMNTEAFF; clone size: many; J gene: TRBJ1-1; V gene: TRBV6-5; D gene: -
CDR3 DNA: TGTGCCAGCAGCTTAGCGGGGGGAGCTGGAACTGAAGCTTTCTTT; CDR3 protein: CASSLAGGAGTEAFF; clone size: many; J gene: TRBJ1-1; V gene: TRBV7-9; D gene: -
CDR3 DNA: TGTGCCAGCAGTTTATCTGGAGGGCAGGGCTACAACTATGGCTACACCTTC; CDR3 protein: CASSLSGGQGYNYGYTF; clone size: many; J gene: TRBJ1-2; V gene: TRBV27; D gene: -